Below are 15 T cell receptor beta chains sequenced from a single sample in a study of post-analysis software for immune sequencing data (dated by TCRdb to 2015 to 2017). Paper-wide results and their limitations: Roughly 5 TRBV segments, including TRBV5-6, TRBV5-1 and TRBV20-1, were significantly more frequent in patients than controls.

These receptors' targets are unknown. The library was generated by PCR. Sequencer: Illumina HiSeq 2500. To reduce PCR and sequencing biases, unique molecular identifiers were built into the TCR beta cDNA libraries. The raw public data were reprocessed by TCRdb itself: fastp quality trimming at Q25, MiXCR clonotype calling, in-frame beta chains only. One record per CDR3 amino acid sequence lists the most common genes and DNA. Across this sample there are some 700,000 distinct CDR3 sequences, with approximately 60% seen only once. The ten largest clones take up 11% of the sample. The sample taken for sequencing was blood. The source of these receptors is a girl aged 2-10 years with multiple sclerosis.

The CDR3: CASSVGHGLTYEQYF. The CDR3 DNA sequence: TGCGCCAGCAGCGTTGGACACGGCTTAACCTACGAGCAGTACTTC. This chain joins TRBV5-1 and TRBJ2-7, with D possibly being TRBD1 (5 bases). V was cut by 4 bases and J by 2 bases, with 16 bases left in between. This CDR3 comprises 15 residues. CDR1 is SGHRS and CDR2 is YFSETQ in the germline V gene. The full variable domain, with the rest looked up from reference TRBV5-1 and TRBJ2-7, is KAGVTQTPRYLIKTRGQQVTLSCSPISGHRSVSWYQQTPGQGLQFLFEYFSETQRNKGNFPGRFSGRQFSNSRSEMNVSTLELGDSALYLCASSVGHGLTYEQYFGPGTRLTVT.

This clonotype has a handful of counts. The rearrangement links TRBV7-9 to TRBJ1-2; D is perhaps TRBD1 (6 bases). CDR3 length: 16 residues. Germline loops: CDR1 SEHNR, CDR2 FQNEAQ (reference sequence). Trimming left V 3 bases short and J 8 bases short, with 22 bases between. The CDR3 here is CASSLARDGGREGYTF. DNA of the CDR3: TGTGCCAGCAGCTTGGCCCGAGATGGGGGGCGAGAGGGCTACACCTTC.

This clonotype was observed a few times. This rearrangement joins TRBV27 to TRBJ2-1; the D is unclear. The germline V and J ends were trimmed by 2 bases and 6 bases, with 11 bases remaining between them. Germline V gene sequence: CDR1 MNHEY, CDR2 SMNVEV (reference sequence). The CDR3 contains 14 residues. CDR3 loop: CASSLSQVRNEQFF. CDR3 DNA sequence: TGTGCCAGCAGTTTAAGCCAGGTCCGCAATGAGCAGTTCTTC.

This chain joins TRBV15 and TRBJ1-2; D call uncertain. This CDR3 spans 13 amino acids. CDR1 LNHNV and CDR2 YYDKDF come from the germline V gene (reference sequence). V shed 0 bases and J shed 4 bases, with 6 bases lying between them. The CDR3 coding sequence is TGTGCCACCAGCAGAGATTGGGGCTATGGCTACACCTTC. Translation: CATSRDWGYGYTF.

CDR3 in DNA: TGTGCCAGCAGTGACCCGGGACTAGGGAATGAGCAGTTCTTC. Translation gives CASSDPGLGNEQFF. The V and J genes are TRBV6-5 and TRBJ2-1; TRBD2 aligns across 8 bases. The V and J ends lost 5 bases and 7 bases, in that order; junction bases with no gene match: 7. Germline V CDR1 and CDR2: MNHEY, SVGAGI. The CDR3 covers 14 residues.

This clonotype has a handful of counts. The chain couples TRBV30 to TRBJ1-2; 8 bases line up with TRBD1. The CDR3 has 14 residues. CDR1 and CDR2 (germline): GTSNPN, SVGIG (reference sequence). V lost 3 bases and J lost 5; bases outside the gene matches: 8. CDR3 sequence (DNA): TGTGCCTGGAGAGGACAGGGTTATATTTATGGCTACACCTTC. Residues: CAWRGQGYIYGYTF.

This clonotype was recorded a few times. The CDR3 DNA sequence: TGTGCCAGCAGCGTAACACCCGCTAGCGGGAGATGGCAGTTCTTC. Translated: CASSVTPASGRWQFF. The chain combines TRBV9 with TRBJ2-1; 10 nucleotides agree with TRBD2. CDR1 and CDR2 (germline): SGDLS, YYNGEE. Unmatched junction bases numbered 10, after V lost 1 base and J lost 12 bases. CDR3 length: 15 amino acids.

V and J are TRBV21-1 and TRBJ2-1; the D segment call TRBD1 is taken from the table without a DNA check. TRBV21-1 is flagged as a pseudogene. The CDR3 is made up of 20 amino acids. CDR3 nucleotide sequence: TGTGCCAGCAGCAAAGGGGTGGGCCAGGGCTGCTTTTACACCTACAATGAACAGTTCTTC. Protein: CASSKGVGQGCFYTYNEQFF.

CDR3 nucleotides: TGCAGCGTTGCGGGACTTATAAACAATGAGCAGTTCTTC. This gives the protein CSVAGLINNEQFF. V usage is TRBV29-1 and J usage is TRBJ2-1; possibly TRBD2 for D (6 bases). Germline V gene data show CDR1 as SQVTM and CDR2 as ANQGSEA. The CDR3 spans 13 residues. V was pared by 4 bases and J by 5 bases, with 12 bases between.

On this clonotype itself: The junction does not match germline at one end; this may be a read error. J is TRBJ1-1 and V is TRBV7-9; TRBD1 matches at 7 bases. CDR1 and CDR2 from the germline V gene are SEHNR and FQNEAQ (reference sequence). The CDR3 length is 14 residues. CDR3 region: CASSPKGQNTEVFF. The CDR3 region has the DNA TGTGCCAGCAGCCCGAAGGGACAGAACACTGAAGTTTTCTTT.

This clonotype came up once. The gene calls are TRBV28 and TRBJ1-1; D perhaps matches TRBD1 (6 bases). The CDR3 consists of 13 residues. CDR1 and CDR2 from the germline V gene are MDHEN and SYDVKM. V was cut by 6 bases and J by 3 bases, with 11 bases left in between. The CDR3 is CASSIGQYTEAFF. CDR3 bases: TGTGCCAGCAGCATCGGACAGTACACTGAAGCTTTCTTT.

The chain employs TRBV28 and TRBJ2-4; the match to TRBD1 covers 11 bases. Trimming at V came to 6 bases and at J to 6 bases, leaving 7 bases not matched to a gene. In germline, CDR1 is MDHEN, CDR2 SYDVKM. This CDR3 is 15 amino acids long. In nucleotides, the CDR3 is TGTGCCAGCAGAACCGCCGGGACAGGGGGAAACATTCAGTACTTC. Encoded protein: CASRTAGTGGNIQYF.

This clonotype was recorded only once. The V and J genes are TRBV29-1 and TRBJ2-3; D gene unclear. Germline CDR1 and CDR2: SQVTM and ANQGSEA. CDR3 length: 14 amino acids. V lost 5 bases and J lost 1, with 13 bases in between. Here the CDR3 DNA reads TGCAGCGTTACCCACGGGTTGGGCACAGATACGCAGTATTTT. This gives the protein CSVTHGLGTDTQYF.

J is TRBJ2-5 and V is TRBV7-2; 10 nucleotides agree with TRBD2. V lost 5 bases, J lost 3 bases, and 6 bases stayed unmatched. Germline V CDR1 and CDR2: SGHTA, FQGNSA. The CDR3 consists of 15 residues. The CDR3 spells CASSPPGTSEETQYF. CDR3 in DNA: TGTGCCAGCAGCCCCCCTGGGACTAGCGAAGAGACCCAGTACTTC.

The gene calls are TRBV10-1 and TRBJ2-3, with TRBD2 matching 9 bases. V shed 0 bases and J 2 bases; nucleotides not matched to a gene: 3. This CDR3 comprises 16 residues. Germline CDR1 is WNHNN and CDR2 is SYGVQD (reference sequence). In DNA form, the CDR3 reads TGCGCCAGCAGTGAGTCTGCGGGAGGGGACACAGATACGCAGTATTTT. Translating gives CASSESAGGDTDTQYF.